Each of the 30 T cell receptor beta chains below was sequenced from the same sample in a study of shared clonotypes between healthy human individuals. Assay used: immunoSEQ multiplex PCR; TCRdb lists only in-frame clones, some missing. The table includes 2.5 million or so clones, roughly 92% detected once. Sequencing was performed on naive CD4+ T cells sorted from blood. This sample's subset: CD45RA+ positively selected. Every receptor here comes from a man in his late teens or twenties in good health.

The genes are TRBV9 and TRBJ2-7; maybe TRBD2 (6 bases). CDR1 SGDLS and CDR2 YYNGEE come from the germline V gene. The CDR3 totals 14 residues. V was trimmed by 4 bases and J by 7 bases, leaving 18 bases between them. The CDR3 DNA reads TGTGCCAGCAGCTCGAACGGGGCCGGAGGGGAGCAGTACTTC. Translation gives CASSSNGAGGEQYF.

Notes on this clone: The same CDR3 is also encoded by other DNA sequences in this sample. The chain combines TRBV28 with TRBJ2-3; the D is unclear. CDR1 and CDR2 (germline): MDHEN, SYDVKM. Trimming took 1 base from V and 3 from J, leaving 5 bases between them. The length of the CDR3 is 13 residues. In DNA, the CDR3 is TGTGCCAGCAGTTTATATCTAACAGATACGCAGTATTTT. This sequence encodes CASSLYLTDTQYF.

The chain has TRBV6-5 and TRBJ2-4; 9 bases agree with TRBD2. V was pared by 6 bases and J by 7 bases, with 7 bases of the junction left unmatched. The CDR3 is 14 amino acids. Looked up from germline, CDR1 is MNHEY and CDR2 is SVGAGI. CDR3 amino acids: CASSRPGLANIQYF. CDR3 coding DNA: TGTGCCAGCAGCCGGCCCGGACTAGCGAACATTCAGTACTTC.

About this clone: The same CDR3 can be traced to other DNA sequences in this sample. This rearrangement joins TRBV5-1 to TRBJ2-5; a possible D gene is TRBD2 (5 bases). Per germline, CDR1 SGHRS and CDR2 YFSETQ. V dropped 0 bases and J dropped 0 bases, with 6 bases sitting between them. This CDR3 has 14 residues. The CDR3 nucleotides are TGCGCCAGCAGCTTGGCGGGAAACCAAGAGACCCAGTACTTC. Protein product: CASSLAGNQETQYF. Looking up the rest from reference TRBV5-1 and TRBJ2-5 gives the full variable domain: KAGVTQTPRYLIKTRGQQVTLSCSPISGHRSVSWYQQTPGQGLQFLFEYFSETQRNKGNFPGRFSGRQFSNSRSEMNVSTLELGDSALYLCASSLAGNQETQYFGPGTRLLVL.

This chain connects TRBV30 to TRBJ2-5, with D maybe TRBD2 (7 bases). Germline V lookup: CDR1 GTSNPN, CDR2 SVGIG (reference sequence). V was clipped by 5 bases and J by 3 bases, with 13 bases between them. CDR3 length: 13 residues. CDR3 in amino acids: CAWGGGGKETQYF. CDR3 in DNA: TGTGCCTGGGGGGGCGGGGGTAAAGAGACCCAGTACTTC. Filled out from reference TRBV30 and TRBJ2-5, the complete variable domain reads SQTIHQWPATLVQPVGSPLSLECTVEGTSNPNLYWYRQAAGRGLQLLFYSVGIGQISSEVPQNLSASRPQDRQFILSSKKLLLSDSGFYLCAWGGGGKETQYFGPGTRLLVL.

V is TRBV30 and J is TRBJ1-2, with unresolved D. The V and J ends lost 5 bases and 8 bases respectively, with 12 bases between them. The germline V gene has CDR1 GTSNPN and CDR2 SVGIG (reference sequence). The CDR3 is made up of 11 amino acids. The DNA for the CDR3 is TGTGCCTGGCTAATGACGGGGGGCTACACCTTC. It translates to CAWLMTGGYTF.

The genes are TRBV30 and TRBJ1-4, with TRBD1 matching over 9 bases. From germline, CDR1 is GTSNPN and CDR2 SVGIG (reference sequence). The CDR3 totals 15 residues. The V gene end was trimmed by 2 bases and the J gene end by 8 bases; junction bases not matched to a gene: 9. This chain's CDR3 is CAWSTWDRAREKLFF. CDR3 DNA sequence: TGTGCCTGGAGTACATGGGACAGGGCCCGAGAAAAACTGTTTTTT.

As for this clone: This sample includes further DNA sequences coding for the same CDR3. V and J are TRBV6-1 and TRBJ2-3; a possible D gene is TRBD1 (6 bases). V lost 0 bases to trimming and J lost 3 bases, with 7 bases between them. The CDR3 runs to 14 residues. Germline values: CDR1 MNHNS, CDR2 SASEGT. In DNA form, the CDR3 reads TGTGCCAGCAGTGAAGCGGGGGCTACAGATACGCAGTATTTT. Its protein product is CASSEAGATDTQYF.

The chain has TRBV14 and TRBJ2-7; 14 positions agree with TRBD2. CDR3 length: 16 amino acids. V gave up 1 base and J gave up 2 bases; unmatched junction bases: 1. The germline CDR1 and CDR2 sequences are SGHDN and FVKESK. CDR3 region: CASSQVTSGRAYEQYF. The DNA of the CDR3 is TGTGCCAGCAGCCAAGTGACTAGCGGGAGGGCCTACGAGCAGTACTTC. Supplemented by reference TRBV14 and TRBJ2-7, the full variable domain reads EAGVTQFPSHSVIEKGQTVTLRCDPISGHDNLYWYRRVMGKEIKFLLHFVKESKQDESGMPNNRFLAERTGGTYSTLKVQPAELEDSGVYFCASSQVTSGRAYEQYFGPGTRLTVT.

The chain has TRBV6-6 and TRBJ2-5; 8 bases match TRBD2. J lost 4 bases, V lost 0 bases, and 4 bases had no gene match. Germline V lookup: CDR1 MNHNY, CDR2 SVGAGI (reference sequence). This CDR3 is built from 15 residues. The CDR3 DNA sequence: TGTGCCAGCAGTTACTCTTTAGCGGGGATAGAGACCCAGTACTTC. Protein sequence: CASSYSLAGIETQYF.

The chain is built from TRBV7-9 and TRBJ2-1, with 9 bases aligning to TRBD1. Germline V gene data show CDR1 as SEHNR and CDR2 as FQNEAQ (reference sequence). The CDR3 covers 15 residues. V gave up 8 bases and J gave up 0 bases; unmatched junction bases: 5. The CDR3 sequence is CASSTGQGSYNEQFF. The CDR3 bases are TGTGCCAGCTCAACGGGACAGGGCTCCTACAATGAGCAGTTCTTC.

A word on this clone: Other DNA sequences in the sample encode the same CDR3. The J gene is TRBJ1-2, the V gene TRBV7-9; D not certain. Trimming cost V 5 bases and J 3 bases, with 10 bases left between them. This CDR3 spans 13 amino acids. Germline V gene lookup returns CDR1 SEHNR and CDR2 FQNEAQ (reference sequence). CDR3 region: CASSLVGDYGYTF. DNA for the CDR3: TGTGCCAGCAGCCTAGTCGGAGACTATGGCTACACCTTC.

V usage is TRBV7-9 and J usage is TRBJ2-3; D gene uncertain. The germline gives CDR1 SEHNR, CDR2 FQNEAQ (reference sequence). The CDR3 has 16 amino acids. The germline V and J ends were trimmed by 4 bases and 1 base, with 15 bases remaining between them. This CDR3 is CASSSRNVFGTDTQYF. Here the CDR3 DNA reads TGTGCCAGCAGCTCGCGAAATGTCTTTGGCACAGATACGCAGTATTTT.

The chain links TRBV18 to TRBJ2-5; 9 bases fit TRBD1. Germline values: CDR1 KGHSH, CDR2 LQKENI. The CDR3 is made up of 15 amino acids. Trimming removed 5 bases from V and 4 bases from J; junction bases left unmatched: 8. CDR3 DNA sequence: TGTGCCAGCTCATTCTGGACAGGGGCGTCAGAGACCCAGTACTTC. This gives the protein CASSFWTGASETQYF. The variable domain in full, with the rest retrieved from reference TRBV18 and TRBJ2-5, is NAGVMQNPRHLVRRRGQEARLRCSPMKGHSHVYWYRQLPEEGLKFMVYLQKENIIDESGMPKERFSAEFPKEGPSILRIQQVVRGDSAAYFCASSFWTGASETQYFGPGTRLLVL.

Points on this clone: Other DNA sequences in the same sample also yield this CDR3. The gene calls are TRBV6-5 and TRBJ2-7, with 13 positions matching TRBD2. This CDR3 region has 15 residues. The V gene's germline CDR1 is MNHEY and CDR2 SVGAGI. The V and J ends lost 6 bases and 4 bases, in that order; junction bases with no gene match: 6. CDR3 sequence: CASRTGTSGAYEQYF. CDR3 nucleotide sequence: TGTGCCAGCAGAACCGGGACTAGCGGGGCTTACGAGCAGTACTTC.

This CDR3 reads CASSRDSIYGYTF. The CDR3 DNA sequence: TGTGCCAGCAGCCGGGACAGTATCTATGGCTACACCTTC. The chain links TRBV6-6 to TRBJ1-2; TRBD1 aligns across 7 bases. The J segment lost 4 bases and the V segment lost 6 bases, leaving 5 bases of the junction unmatched. The germline V gene encodes CDR1 MNHNY and CDR2 SVGAGI (reference sequence). This CDR3 spans 13 amino acids.

The V and J genes are TRBV11-2 and TRBJ2-2; tentative D call: TRBD2 (5 bases). Germline CDR1 is SGHAT and CDR2 is FQNNGV. V dropped 0 bases and J dropped 5 bases, with 13 bases sitting between them. This CDR3 has 16 amino acids. CDR3 in amino acids: CASSLDSGSWTGELFF. The CDR3 nucleotides are TGTGCCAGCAGCTTAGATAGTGGGAGTTGGACCGGGGAGCTGTTTTTT. Looking up the rest from reference TRBV11-2 and TRBJ2-2 gives the full variable domain: EAGVAQSPRYKIIEKRQSVAFWCNPISGHATLYWYQQILGQGPKLLIQFQNNGVVDDSQLPKDRFSAERLKGVDSTLKIQPAKLEDSAVYLCASSLDSGSWTGELFFGEGSRLTVL.

This clone was detected only once. Other DNA sequences in this sample translate to the same CDR3. J is TRBJ2-7 and V is TRBV6-1, with D perhaps TRBD1 (5 bases). V lost 1 base and J lost 0, with 10 bases in between. The germline V gene has CDR1 MNHNS and CDR2 SASEGT. This CDR3 is 15 amino acids long. In DNA, the CDR3 is TGTGCCAGCAGTGAAGAGGGGCTATCCTCCTACGAGCAGTACTTC. This encodes CASSEEGLSSYEQYF.

Worth noting for this clone: Other DNA sequences in the same sample also yield this CDR3. The V call is TRBV2, the J call TRBJ2-1; no definite D call. The ends were cut back, 9 bases at V and 4 bases at J, with 10 bases in the middle. There are 12 residues in the CDR3. Germline loops: CDR1 SNHLY, CDR2 FYNNEI. The CDR3 DNA reads TGTGCCAGTCGAGGCGGATACAATGAGCAGTTCTTC. Residues: CASRGGYNEQFF. Combining the CDR3 with reference TRBV2 and TRBJ2-1 gives the whole variable domain EPEVTQTPSHQVTQMGQEVILRCVPISNHLYFYWYRQILGQKVEFLVSFYNNEISEKSEIFDDQFSVERPDGSNFTLKIRSTKLEDSAMYFCASRGGYNEQFFGPGTRLTVL.

In nucleotides, the CDR3 is TGTGCCAGCAGCTTAGATCTCAATCAGCCCCAGCATTTT. Translation: CASSLDLNQPQHF. The chain links TRBV7-2 to TRBJ1-5; D not certain. Trimming removed 1 base at V and 3 bases at J, with 4 bases between. The germline CDR1 and CDR2 sequences are SGHTA and FQGNSA. CDR3 length: 13 residues.

A word on this clone: Other DNA sequences in this sample translate to the same CDR3. J is TRBJ2-7 and V is TRBV5-1, with D uncertain. In germline, CDR1 is SGHRS, CDR2 YFSETQ. The CDR3 has 12 amino acids. V shed 0 bases and J shed 4 bases, with 5 bases lying between them. CDR3 DNA sequence: TGCGCCAGCAGCTTGGGTCAGTACGAGCAGTACTTC. It yields the protein CASSLGQYEQYF.

The chain employs TRBV4-1 and TRBJ1-3; 7 bases agree with TRBD1. The V gene's germline CDR1 is MGHRA and CDR2 YSYEKL. The CDR3 has 18 residues. The V gene end was trimmed by 2 bases and the J gene end by 2 bases; junction bases not matched to a gene: 12. CDR3 bases: TGCGCCAGCAGCCAACAAGACCGGGACAGACGGACTGGAAACACCATATATTTT. Translated, it gives CASSQQDRDRRTGNTIYF.

The chain is built from TRBV6-6 and TRBJ2-7; 7 bases match TRBD1. There are 15 residues in the CDR3. CDR1 and CDR2 (germline): MNHNY, SVGAGI (reference sequence). V trimming: 6 bases; J trimming: 1 base; junction bases outside the gene matches: 9. The CDR3 protein is CASRIHIQGSYEQYF. CDR3 sequence (DNA): TGTGCCAGCAGAATCCATATACAGGGGTCCTACGAGCAGTACTTC.

The chain couples TRBV25-1 to TRBJ1-1; 10 bases are shared with TRBD1. The length of the CDR3 is 15 residues. CDR1 is MGHDK, CDR2 SYGVNS, per germline. The V gene end was trimmed by 2 bases and the J gene end by 5 bases; junction bases not matched to a gene: 5. DNA of the CDR3: TGTGCCAGCAGTGAAGATCGGACAGGGGGAACTGAAGCTTTCTTT. It codes for CASSEDRTGGTEAFF.

This clone turned up a few times. This chain uses TRBV6-1 with TRBJ2-5; unclear D gene. Germline CDR1 is MNHNS and CDR2 is SASEGT. The ends were cut back, 4 bases at V and 5 bases at J, with 8 bases in the middle. CDR3 length: 12 amino acids. DNA of the CDR3: TGTGCCAGCAGTGGCCGAGCGGAGACCCAGTACTTC. Translation gives CASSGRAETQYF.

The chain couples TRBV27 to TRBJ2-7; 11 positions match TRBD1. Trimming took 5 bases from V and 2 from J; bases not matched to a gene: 5. Germline lookup yields CDR1 MNHEY and CDR2 SMNVEV (reference sequence). This CDR3 spans 15 amino acids. CDR3 sequence (DNA): TGTGCCAGCAGTCTCGGGACAGGGGGAACCTACGAGCAGTACTTC. Its protein is CASSLGTGGTYEQYF.

This chain uses TRBV7-9 with TRBJ2-7; no reliable D call. This CDR3 is built from 14 residues. V lost 1 base, J lost 2 bases, and 9 bases lay in between. CDR1 and CDR2 (germline): SEHNR, FQNEAQ (reference sequence). Here the CDR3 DNA reads TGTGCCAGCAGCTTAGACAGAGCCCCCTACGAGCAGTACTTC. Its protein is CASSLDRAPYEQYF.

The rearrangement links TRBV5-1 to TRBJ2-5; 9 bases fit TRBD2. V lost 0 bases and J lost 2; bases outside the gene matches: 5. Looked up from germline, CDR1 is SGHRS and CDR2 is YFSETQ. CDR3 size: 16 residues. CDR3 sequence (DNA): TGCGCCAGCAGCTTGGGACTAGCGGAAATACAAGAGACCCAGTACTTC. Its translation: CASSLGLAEIQETQYF.

The chain uses TRBV10-3 and TRBJ2-6; no clear D gene. This CDR3 is 16 amino acids long. V was cut by 3 bases and J by 0 bases, with 9 bases left in between. Germline values: CDR1 ENHRY, CDR2 SYGVKD. The DNA of the CDR3 is TGTGCCATCAGTGATTCTAGAAGCTCTGGGGCCAACGTCCTGACTTTC. Translated: CAISDSRSSGANVLTF.

The J gene is TRBJ2-5, the V gene TRBV19, with 8 bases identical to TRBD2. The germline V gene encodes CDR1 LNHDA and CDR2 SQIVND (reference sequence). The CDR3 has 15 residues. J lost 1 base, V lost 5 bases, and 6 bases had no gene match. The CDR3 sequence: CASSRTSSSQETQYF. The DNA for the CDR3 is TGTGCCAGTAGTCGGACTAGCAGTTCCCAAGAGACCCAGTACTTC. Full variable domain (outside the CDR3, taken from reference TRBV19 and TRBJ2-5): DGGITQSPKYLFRKEGQNVTLSCEQNLNHDAMYWYRQDPGQGLRLIYYSQIVNDFQKGDIAEGYSVSREKKESFPLTVTSAQKNPTAFYLCASSRTSSSQETQYFGPGTRLLVL.